The 20 T cell receptor beta chains below come from one sample, sequenced in a study of blood T cell repertoires in COVID-19. Profiling relied on immunoSEQ multiplex PCR, and the TCRdb table lists in-frame clones only, not all of them. Altogether over 100,000 clones are present, approximately 86% being singletons, with the ten largest covering roughly an eighth. The sequenced material came from peripheral blood. Receptor source: a woman aged 70 to 79 with COVID-19, enrolled during active disease.

The chain uses TRBV24-1 and TRBJ1-5; 7 bases are a match to TRBD1. Germline lookup yields CDR1 KGHDR and CDR2 SFDVKD. This CDR3 spans 13 amino acids. Trimming took 7 bases from V and 4 from J; bases not matched to a gene: 3. The CDR3 loop reads CATSRQGNQPQHF. In DNA, the CDR3 is TGTGCCACCAGCAGACAGGGAAATCAGCCCCAGCATTTT.

V gene TRBV28 combines with J gene TRBJ2-6, with D tentatively TRBD2 (6 bases). Trimming removed 4 bases at V and 2 bases at J, with 18 bases between. CDR1 is MDHEN, CDR2 SYDVKM, per germline. This CDR3 is 18 amino acids long. The CDR3 bases are TGTGCCAGCAGTTCTCGGTCGGGGAGGATGGCTGGGGCCAACGTCCTGACTTTC. Residues: CASSSRSGRMAGANVLTF.

J is TRBJ2-5 and V is TRBV5-1, with 10 bases lining up with TRBD1. Germline V gene lookup returns CDR1 SGHRS and CDR2 YFSETQ. J lost 3 bases, V lost 2 bases, and 4 bases had no gene match. This CDR3 spans 15 amino acids. The CDR3 DNA reads TGCGCCAGCAGCTTCCGGACAGGGGGGGAAGAGACCCAGTACTTC. Translating it yields CASSFRTGGEETQYF.

V gene TRBV15 combines with J gene TRBJ1-1, with D tentatively TRBD1 (6 bases). Per germline, CDR1 LNHNV and CDR2 YYDKDF (reference sequence). The V end was cut by 0 bases, the J end by 6 bases, with 14 bases between. The CDR3 covers 15 residues. The CDR3 sequence: CATSRELQGPAEAFF. CDR3 DNA: TGTGCCACCAGCAGAGAGCTACAGGGCCCCGCTGAAGCTTTCTTT.

The chain couples TRBV7-2 to TRBJ1-5; weak D call: TRBD1 (6 bases). V lost 7 bases and J 3 bases, leaving 16 bases between the germline ends. The germline gives CDR1 SGHTA, CDR2 FQGNSA. The CDR3 totals 15 residues. In DNA, the CDR3 is TGTGCCAGCACCCAACAGGGAATAGTCAATCAGCCCCAGCATTTT. It codes for CASTQQGIVNQPQHF.

The chain couples TRBV6-6 to TRBJ1-1; 9 bases fit TRBD1. Trimming took 6 bases from V and 4 from J; bases not matched to a gene: 6. This CDR3 spans 14 amino acids. Germline V gives CDR1 MNHNY, CDR2 SVGAGI (reference sequence). The CDR3 reads CASRLGTGPTEAFF. DNA for the CDR3: TGTGCCAGCAGGCTCGGGACAGGGCCCACTGAAGCTTTCTTT.

This sequence joins TRBV6-5 and TRBJ2-7; 9 bases align to TRBD2. The CDR3 runs to 15 residues. V lost 10 bases, J lost 0 bases, and 10 bases stayed unmatched. Germline V CDR1 and CDR2: MNHEY, SVGAGI. The CDR3 spells CATRGAGGFSYEQYF. CDR3 nucleotide sequence: TGTGCCACCAGAGGGGCGGGAGGGTTCTCCTACGAGCAGTACTTC.

The chain employs TRBV23-1 and TRBJ2-1; 12 nucleotides align to TRBD2. Being an ORF, TRBV23-1 has a function that is uncertain. The CDR3 is 16 amino acids. J gave up 8 bases and V 2 bases, and 7 bases lay outside the gene matches. The DNA of the CDR3 is TGCGCCAGCAGTCAACCGGGACTAGCGGGTATGGATGAGCAGTTCTTC. It encodes CASSQPGLAGMDEQFF.

The rearrangement joins TRBV29-1 to TRBJ2-2; possible D gene TRBD1, 7 bases. Between the trimmed V and J ends, which lost 3 bases and 4 bases, there was a span of 12 bases. This CDR3 has 14 amino acids. In germline, CDR1 is SQVTM, CDR2 ANQGSEA. CDR3 region: CSVETGRLTGELFF. CDR3 nucleotide sequence: TGCAGCGTTGAGACAGGGAGGCTCACCGGGGAGCTGTTTTTT.

The J gene is TRBJ1-3, the V gene TRBV7-2; D is unresolved. This CDR3 spans 17 amino acids. Per germline, CDR1 SGHTA and CDR2 FQGNSA. V shed 1 base and J shed 0 bases, with 13 bases lying between them. This CDR3 is CASSLEPGASSGNTIYF. The CDR3 DNA is TGTGCCAGCAGCTTAGAACCCGGAGCTTCCTCTGGAAACACCATATATTTT.

The gene calls are TRBV25-1 and TRBJ1-6; D gene unclear. Germline V lookup: CDR1 MGHDK, CDR2 SYGVNS. V shed 9 bases and J shed 7 bases, with 13 bases lying between them. The CDR3 length is 13 residues. In DNA form, the CDR3 reads TGTGCCAGTTCACCTACGGGGAATTCACCCCTCCACTTT. It encodes CASSPTGNSPLHF.

This chain joins TRBV12-5 and TRBJ1-1, with D maybe TRBD1 (6 bases). The V end lost 3 bases, the J end lost 1 base, and 6 bases lay between the germline ends. The CDR3 length is 13 residues. Per germline, CDR1 LGHNT and CDR2 FRNRAP. Here the CDR3 reads CASGLGGNTEAFF. In nucleotides, the CDR3 is TGTGCTAGTGGTTTAGGGGGGAACACTGAAGCTTTCTTT.

The V and J genes are TRBV29-1 and TRBJ1-2; D might be TRBD1 (5 bases). This CDR3 has 12 residues. Per germline, CDR1 SQVTM and CDR2 ANQGSEA. V shed 7 bases and J shed 3 bases, with 12 bases lying between them. As DNA, the CDR3 is TGCAGCGCCCTCGGAGGGGACTATGGCTACACCTTC. The encoded protein is CSALGGDYGYTF.

V is TRBV2 and J is TRBJ1-5; unclear D gene. The CDR3 loop spans 15 amino acids. Germline CDR1 SNHLY, CDR2 FYNNEI. The V end was cut by 7 bases, the J end by 1 base, with 14 bases between. The CDR3 DNA sequence: TGTGCCAGCACGGAGAGAAGCGGCAGCAATCAGCCCCAGCATTTT. Amino acids: CASTERSGSNQPQHF.

This clone was seen once. This chain joins TRBV18 and TRBJ1-3; no definite D call. Trimming took off 6 bases at V and 2 bases at J, with 14 bases between the two ends. There are 15 residues in the CDR3. Per the germline V gene, CDR1 is KGHSH and CDR2 is LQKENI. DNA of the CDR3: TGTGCCAGCTCCGACTCGGGGTCTACTGGAAACACCATATATTTT. This codes for CASSDSGSTGNTIYF.

The V and J genes are TRBV4-1 and TRBJ2-2; 7 bases align to TRBD1. The J segment lost 1 base and the V segment lost 2 bases, leaving 13 bases of the junction unmatched. This CDR3 spans 19 amino acids. Germline V gene data show CDR1 as MGHRA and CDR2 as YSYEKL. The CDR3 nucleotides are TGCGCCAGCAGCCAATCGTTAATGCTATGGGACAGGAACACCGGGGAGCTGTTTTTT. Its protein product is CASSQSLMLWDRNTGELFF.

This chain joins TRBV9 and TRBJ2-2; 8 bases map to TRBD2. Trimming removed 0 bases from V and 2 bases from J; junction bases left unmatched: 9. Germline V lookup: CDR1 SGDLS, CDR2 YYNGEE. The CDR3 is 18 amino acids. CDR3 loop: CASSVALAGNPNTGELFF. As DNA, the CDR3 is TGTGCCAGCAGCGTAGCATTAGCGGGGAATCCAAACACCGGGGAGCTGTTTTTT.

This rearrangement joins TRBV7-9 to TRBJ1-2, with TRBD1 matching 7 bases. Germline V CDR1 and CDR2: SEHNR, FQNEAQ (reference sequence). This CDR3 has 16 residues. V dropped 0 bases and J dropped 2; count of bases not matched to a gene: 6. Here the CDR3 DNA reads TGTGCCAGCAGCTTAGCCCTCGGGGGACAGAACTATGGCTACACCTTC. It is translated as CASSLALGGQNYGYTF.

The rearrangement joins TRBV2 to TRBJ2-1; D may be TRBD2 (6 bases). Trimming left V 7 bases short and J 3 bases short, with 10 bases between. The CDR3 extends over 13 amino acids. In germline, CDR1 is SNHLY, CDR2 FYNNEI. The chain's CDR3 is CASNMGGYNEQFF. DNA of the CDR3: TGTGCCAGCAATATGGGGGGCTACAATGAGCAGTTCTTC.

J is TRBJ1-1 and V is TRBV5-4, with D hard to call. Germline V lookup: CDR1 SGHNT, CDR2 YYREEE (reference sequence). Deletions cut 1 base from V and 0 bases from J, with 10 bases between. The CDR3 is 15 amino acids. CDR3 sequence (DNA): TGTGCCAGCAGCTTGACGCAGGCCTTGAACACTGAAGCTTTCTTT. Residues: CASSLTQALNTEAFF. Combining the CDR3 with reference TRBV5-4 and TRBJ1-1 gives the whole variable domain ETGVTQSPTHLIKTRGQQVTLRCSSQSGHNTVSWYQQALGQGPQFIFQYYREEENGRGNFPPRFSGLQFPNYSSELNVNALELDDSALYLCASSLTQALNTEAFFGQGTRLTVV.